Reported below is one T cell receptor (beta chain). The assay was immunoSEQ multiplex PCR, and TCRdb's table has in-frame clones only and misses some. The sample carries nearly 110,000 clones, 92% recorded once. Germline loops: CDR1 LGHNA, CDR2 YNFKEQ. Trimming took off 4 bases at V and 5 bases at J, with 24 bases between the two ends. The CDR3 loop spans 17 amino acids. The entry originates in a study of T cell changes during pregnancy in multiple sclerosis. The V gene is TRBV4-2, the J gene TRBJ2-7, with D tentatively TRBD1 (7 bases). The material sequenced was peripheral blood, taken after pregnancy. The source of this sequence is a female donor with multiple sclerosis, enrolled in a pregnancy study. The CDR3 protein is CASSRRTGTASGDEQYF. DNA for the CDR3: TGTGCCAGCAGCCGGCGAACCGGGACAGCGTCGGGAGACGAGCAGTACTTC.